Following are 9 T cell receptor beta chains from one sample sequenced in a study of blood T cell repertoires in COVID-19. Sequencing used immunoSEQ multiplex PCR; TCRdb keeps in-frame clones, though not all of them. The sample lists 45,000 to 55,000 clones, approximately 84% occurring once. Sequencing input: peripheral blood. These receptors all come from a man aged 50 to 59 with active COVID-19.

The chain links TRBV5-1 to TRBJ1-1; possible D gene TRBD1, 6 bases. Germline V CDR1 and CDR2: SGHRS, YFSETQ. With 4 bases removed from V and 1 base from J, the gap between germline ends came to 23 bases. This CDR3 is built from 18 residues. CDR3 coding DNA: TGCGCCAGCAGCCCCCGCTACAGCAGGGGAAGCCCGAACACTGAAGCTTTCTTT. Its protein is CASSPRYSRGSPNTEAFF.

This clone was recorded only once. V usage is TRBV19 and J usage is TRBJ1-1, with D uncertain. V was shortened by 6 bases and J by 1 base, with 18 bases between the two germline ends. Looked up from germline, CDR1 is LNHDA and CDR2 is SQIVND (reference sequence). This CDR3 comprises 16 residues. In DNA, the CDR3 is TGTGCCAGTAGCCGATTCTCGGACGGGGAGAACACTGAAGCTTTCTTT. It specifies CASSRFSDGENTEAFF.

The chain recombines TRBV4-1 with TRBJ1-2, with D possibly matching TRBD1 (6 bases). The germline gives CDR1 MGHRA, CDR2 YSYEKL. The length of the CDR3 is 15 residues. Trimming left V 4 bases short and J 8 bases short, with 20 bases between. The CDR3 DNA is TGCGCCAGCAGCCCACTCAGGGGCCCTGACCTAGGCTACACCTTC. The encoded protein is CASSPLRGPDLGYTF.

The chain links TRBV19 to TRBJ2-7; D might be TRBD2 (5 bases). V was pared by 4 bases and J by 4 bases, with 14 bases between. This CDR3 is built from 14 residues. Per the germline V gene, CDR1 is LNHDA and CDR2 is SQIVND (reference sequence). CDR3 sequence reads: CASSTSEGPYEQYF. In nucleotides, the CDR3 is TGTGCCAGTAGTACGTCCGAGGGCCCTTACGAGCAGTACTTC. Full variable domain (rest looked up from reference TRBV19 and TRBJ2-7): DGGITQSPKYLFRKEGQNVTLSCEQNLNHDAMYWYRQDPGQGLRLIYYSQIVNDFQKGDIAEGYSVSREKKESFPLTVTSAQKNPTAFYLCASSTSEGPYEQYFGPGTRLTVT.

This chain connects TRBV11-3 to TRBJ2-7, with D perhaps TRBD1 (6 bases). V lost 5 bases and J lost 2, with 10 bases in between. The CDR3 is 13 residues long. Germline lookup yields CDR1 SGHNT and CDR2 YENEEA. CDR3 DNA sequence: TGTGCCAGCAGCGCAACAGGGACCTACGAGCAGTACTTC. Its protein product is CASSATGTYEQYF.

The genes are TRBV4-3 and TRBJ1-2; a weak D match, TRBD1 (5 bases). CDR3 length: 16 amino acids. Germline V gives CDR1 LGHNA, CDR2 YSLEER. V lost 3 bases and J lost 0, with 14 bases in between. The CDR3 sequence is CASSHTGARANYGYTF. The DNA for the CDR3 is TGCGCCAGCAGCCACACTGGGGCGAGAGCTAACTATGGCTACACCTTC.

The V gene is TRBV27, the J gene TRBJ2-3; D remains ambiguous. The CDR3 is made up of 15 amino acids. V lost 5 bases and J 2 bases, leaving 14 bases between the germline ends. The germline gives CDR1 MNHEY, CDR2 SMNVEV (reference sequence). CDR3: CASSPLPGPTDTQYF. CDR3 DNA: TGTGCCAGCAGTCCCCTGCCTGGCCCCACAGATACGCAGTATTTT.

In DNA, the CDR3 is TGTGCCAGCAGAAAGCCCATGGATCAGCCCCAGCATTTT. This gives the protein CASRKPMDQPQHF. The chain uses TRBV2 and TRBJ1-5; the D is unclear. V lost 6 bases, J lost 5 bases, and 11 bases lay in between. CDR1 SNHLY and CDR2 FYNNEI come from the germline V gene. CDR3 length: 13 amino acids.

This clone was seen just once. The gene calls are TRBV11-3 and TRBJ2-3; TRBD2 aligns across 11 bases. CDR3 length: 14 residues. The germline gives CDR1 SGHNT, CDR2 YENEEA. The V segment lost 8 bases and the J segment 2 bases; nucleotides outside the gene matches: 3. The CDR3 region has the DNA TGTGCCAGCGGGACTAGCGGAAACACAGATACGCAGTATTTT. Amino acid sequence: CASGTSGNTDTQYF.